This TCR beta chain appears in the sequencing data of a study of shared clonotypes between healthy human individuals. The germline CDR1 and CDR2 sequences are MGHRA and YSYEKL. V lost 1 base, J lost 0 bases, and 14 bases lay in between. The CDR3 has 17 amino acids. The data were produced by immunoSEQ multiplex PCR, yet TCRdb's version contains in-frame clones alone and is incomplete. The sample yields some 680,000 clones, 55% to 85% seen once. Donors, without exception, were Caucasian adults residing in Nashville, Tennessee. CD45RA-negative memory and CD45RA+ naive subsets were split from the CD4+ cells.

Specimen: memory CD4+ T cells sorted from blood. Subset given: CD45RA-negative fraction. The origin of this receptor is a woman aged 25 to 39 in good health. This chain connects TRBV4-1 to TRBJ2-3; D remains unclear. CDR3 region: CASSQAHLAFSTDTQYF. Here the CDR3 DNA reads TGCGCCAGCAGCCAAGCCCACCTTGCGTTCAGCACAGATACGCAGTATTTT.